Below, 7 T cell receptor beta chains from the same sample are listed, as sequenced in a study of identical twins. TCRdb used MiXCR to reprocess the 5' RACE reads, holding one entry per CDR3 protein. The sample lists about 530,000 distinct CDR3 sequences, around 24% occurring once. These data were likewise used in another study, on yellow fever vaccine responses in identical twins.

Source material: CD4+ T cells sorted from blood. The receptors stem from a woman between 18 and 29 years old in good health.

J is TRBJ2-3 and V is TRBV20-1; TRBD2 matches at 12 bases. The CDR3 covers 15 residues. Trimming at V came to 2 bases and at J to 4 bases, leaving 4 bases not matched to a gene. Germline CDR1 and CDR2: DFQATT and SNEGSKA (reference sequence). CDR3 amino acids: CSARMLAGGPDTQYF. In DNA form, the CDR3 reads TGCAGTGCTAGAATGCTAGCGGGGGGGCCAGATACGCAGTATTTT.

This clonotype was detected a few times. J is TRBJ2-7 and V is TRBV20-1, with a possible D match to TRBD1 (5 bases). The CDR3 is 15 residues long. Germline values: CDR1 DFQATT, CDR2 SNEGSKA (reference sequence). V dropped 0 bases and J dropped 2 bases, with 14 bases sitting between them. The CDR3 loop reads CSARDLGRQTYEQYV. The CDR3 bases are TGCAGTGCTAGAGATTTAGGGCGACAGACCTACGAGCAGTACGTC.

V and J are TRBV10-3 and TRBJ2-2, with a tentative D call TRBD2 (5 bases). Germline V CDR1 and CDR2: ENHRY, SYGVKD. V shed 3 bases and J shed 5 bases, with 10 bases lying between them. CDR3 length: 14 residues. CDR3 sequence (DNA): TGTGCCATCAGTGAAGAGGGTCGAACCGGGGAGCTGTTTTTT. Its protein product is CAISEEGRTGELFF.

This clonotype has more than one count but fewer than ten. The chain joins TRBV7-9 to TRBJ1-4, with unresolved D. This CDR3 is 14 amino acids long. Deletions cut 5 bases from V and 2 bases from J, with 9 bases between. Germline V gives CDR1 SEHNR, CDR2 FQNEAQ (reference sequence). DNA for the CDR3: TGTGCCAGCAGCAATACCGGGACTAATGAAAAACTGTTTTTT. This encodes CASSNTGTNEKLFF.

The CDR3 protein is CASSPDGYNEQFF. CDR3 in DNA: TGTGCCAGCAGCCCAGACGGGTACAATGAGCAGTTCTTC. The chain employs TRBV7-2 and TRBJ2-1, with D unresolved. The CDR3 contains 13 residues. V was clipped by 5 bases and J by 4 bases, with 9 bases between them. Germline assignment: CDR1 SGHTA and CDR2 FQGNSA.

This clonotype was seen only a few times. The chain joins TRBV20-1 to TRBJ2-1; 13 positions match TRBD2. Germline V lookup: CDR1 DFQATT, CDR2 SNEGSKA (reference sequence). CDR3 size: 14 residues. V trimming: 6 bases; J trimming: 8 bases; junction bases outside the gene matches: 7. The CDR3 loop reads CSARTSGRGDEQFF. The CDR3 nucleotides read TGCAGTGCCCGGACTAGCGGGAGAGGTGATGAGCAGTTCTTC.

The chain combines TRBV2 with TRBJ2-2, with TRBD2 matching 12 bases. The CDR3 covers 17 residues. V was clipped by 1 base and J by 3 bases; unmatched bases: 3. Germline CDR1 is SNHLY and CDR2 is FYNNEI. The CDR3 bases are TGTGCCAGCAGTGAAGAGCTAGCGGGAGGGTACACCGGGGAGCTGTTTTTT. Encoded protein: CASSEELAGGYTGELFF.